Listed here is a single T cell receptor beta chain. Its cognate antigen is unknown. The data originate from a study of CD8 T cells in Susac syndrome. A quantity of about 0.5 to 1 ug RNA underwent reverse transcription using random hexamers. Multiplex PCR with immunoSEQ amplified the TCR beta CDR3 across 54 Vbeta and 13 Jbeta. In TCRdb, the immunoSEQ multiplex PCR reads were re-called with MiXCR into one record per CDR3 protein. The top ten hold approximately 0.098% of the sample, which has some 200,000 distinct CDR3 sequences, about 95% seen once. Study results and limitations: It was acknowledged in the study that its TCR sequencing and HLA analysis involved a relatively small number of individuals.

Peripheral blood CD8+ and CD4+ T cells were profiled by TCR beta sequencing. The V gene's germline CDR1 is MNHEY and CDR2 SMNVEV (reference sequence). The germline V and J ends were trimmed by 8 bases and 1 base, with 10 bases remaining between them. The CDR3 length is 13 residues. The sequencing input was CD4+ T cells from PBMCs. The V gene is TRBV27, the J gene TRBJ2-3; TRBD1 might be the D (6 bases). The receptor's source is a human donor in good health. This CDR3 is CASRTARTDTQYF. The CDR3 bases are TGTGCCAGCCGGACAGCCCGCACAGATACGCAGTATTTT.